The 16 T cell receptor beta chains reported below all come from one sample, sequenced in a study of beta chain features in type 1 diabetes. The study reverse transcribed the entire isolated RNA, so it sequenced expressed TCRB transcripts. Clones were read by immunoSEQ multiplex PCR, and TCRdb kept only the in-frame ones, dropping some. The sample has some 150,000 clones; around 8.7% are singletons. What was sequenced was central memory CD4+ T cells from blood. These TCRs come from a man aged 18 to 35 in good health.

This clone showed up just a few times. V and J are TRBV7-2 and TRBJ1-2; TRBD1 is a possible D gene (6 bases). The germline V and J ends were trimmed by 4 bases and 3 bases, with 12 bases remaining between them. CDR3 length: 14 residues. Germline V gives CDR1 SGHTA, CDR2 FQGNSA. CDR3 protein: CASSSFRGDYGYTF. CDR3 coding DNA: TGTGCCAGCAGCTCTTTCAGGGGAGACTATGGCTACACCTTC.

In this sample, this clone turned up a few times. The chain joins TRBV5-4 to TRBJ1-3; tentative D call: TRBD1 (5 bases). CDR1 is SGHNT, CDR2 YYREEE, per germline (reference sequence). The V and J ends lost 4 bases and 0 bases respectively, with 14 bases between them. This CDR3 is built from 16 residues. The CDR3 is CASSPRGELSGNTIYF. CDR3 nucleotide sequence: TGTGCCAGCAGCCCTCGGGGGGAGCTCTCTGGAAACACCATATATTTT.

This clone was seen at least ten times. J is TRBJ2-5 and V is TRBV4-2; D is possibly TRBD1 (5 bases). The V end lost 4 bases, the J end lost 4 bases, and 22 bases lay between the germline ends. The CDR3 runs 17 residues. Per germline, CDR1 LGHNA and CDR2 YNFKEQ. The CDR3 DNA follows: TGTGCCAGCAGCCCCAAAGGCCCGAGGCAGGGTGTAGAGACCCAGTACTTC. Its translation is CASSPKGPRQGVETQYF.

The chain employs TRBV9 and TRBJ2-1; D gene ambiguous. V lost 0 bases, J lost 0 bases, and 10 bases lay in between. This CDR3 region has 16 residues. The germline CDR1 and CDR2 sequences are SGDLS and YYNGEE. CDR3 DNA sequence: TGTGCCAGCAGCGTAGGAACGGAGATCTCCTACAATGAGCAGTTCTTC. Its translation: CASSVGTEISYNEQFF.

The chain combines TRBV7-8 with TRBJ2-5; TRBD1 aligns across 8 bases. Matching the DNA end better, TRBJ2-7 makes the J call doubtful. The germline V gene encodes CDR1 SGHVS and CDR2 FQNEAQ. This CDR3 contains 13 residues. CDR3 protein: CASRPRGRDEQYF. The DNA for the CDR3 is TGTGCCAGCAGGCCCAGGGGGCGCGACGAGCAGTACTTC.

This clone was observed a handful of times. This chain uses TRBV27 with TRBJ2-2, with TRBD1 matching 7 bases. From germline, CDR1 is MNHEY and CDR2 SMNVEV (reference sequence). The CDR3 sequence is 14 residues long. The V gene end was trimmed by 5 bases and the J gene end by 5 bases; junction bases not matched to a gene: 5. The CDR3 loop reads CASSPNRGTGELFF. The CDR3 DNA reads TGTGCCAGCAGTCCTAACAGGGGTACCGGGGAGCTGTTTTTT.

J is TRBJ1-1 and V is TRBV9; 11 nucleotides line up with TRBD1. This CDR3 region has 16 residues. Germline V gene data show CDR1 as SGDLS and CDR2 as YYNGEE. The V and J ends lost 3 bases and 3 bases, in that order; junction bases with no gene match: 7. The DNA of the CDR3 is TGTGCCAGCAGCGCTGATAGGACAGGGGGCCACACTGAAGCTTTCTTT. Protein product: CASSADRTGGHTEAFF.

This clone was seen repeatedly, ten times or more. This rearrangement joins TRBV4-3 to TRBJ1-2, with 9 bases matching TRBD1. The CDR3 length is 14 residues. After removal of 0 bases from V and 5 bases from J, the junction contained 1 base not matched to a gene. Germline V lookup: CDR1 LGHNA, CDR2 YSLEER. The CDR3 region has the DNA TGCGCCAGCAGCCAAGAAGGGACAGGGTATGGCTACACCTTC. This sequence encodes CASSQEGTGYGYTF.

This clone was observed a few times. V is TRBV9 and J is TRBJ1-6; D ambiguous. The V gene lost 4 bases and the J gene lost 6 bases, with 8 bases spanning the gap. CDR3 length: 13 residues. The germline gives CDR1 SGDLS, CDR2 YYNGEE. CDR3 nucleotide sequence: TGTGCCAGCAGCCCCGCCAGTAATTCACCCCTCCACTTT. Protein sequence: CASSPASNSPLHF.

The chain carries TRBV28 and TRBJ1-6, with D unresolved. Trimming stripped 6 bases from V and 7 bases from J, with 10 bases between. Germline V lookup: CDR1 MDHEN, CDR2 SYDVKM. This CDR3 has 13 amino acids. CDR3 amino acids: CASRVQLNSPLHF. CDR3 nucleotide sequence: TGTGCCAGCAGGGTGCAGTTAAATTCACCCCTCCACTTT. The whole variable domain, remainder taken from reference TRBV28 and TRBJ1-6, is DVKVTQSSRYLVKRTGEKVFLECVQDMDHENMFWYRQDPGLGLRLIYFSYDVKMKEKGDIPEGYSVSREKKERFSLILESASTNQTSMYLCASRVQLNSPLHFGNGTRLTVT.

This clone has only a few counts. The chain joins TRBV5-1 to TRBJ2-3, with TRBD2 matching 8 bases. The ends lost 0 bases at V and 2 bases at J; junction bases unmatched: 8. The germline V gene has CDR1 SGHRS and CDR2 YFSETQ. This CDR3 has 17 amino acids. The CDR3 protein is CASSLGLAGGPTDTQYF. The CDR3 DNA reads as TGCGCCAGCAGCTTGGGACTCGCGGGGGGCCCCACAGATACGCAGTATTTT. The complete variable domain, with remaining parts taken from reference TRBV5-1 and TRBJ2-3, reads KAGVTQTPRYLIKTRGQQVTLSCSPISGHRSVSWYQQTPGQGLQFLFEYFSETQRNKGNFPGRFSGRQFSNSRSEMNVSTLELGDSALYLCASSLGLAGGPTDTQYFGPGTRLTVL.

A few counts support this clone. The chain carries TRBV7-2 and TRBJ1-2; D is perhaps TRBD1 (6 bases). This CDR3 is built from 15 residues. Germline assignment: CDR1 SGHTA and CDR2 FQGNSA. Trimming removed 5 bases from V and 5 bases from J, with 18 bases in between. The CDR3 sequence: CASSEGWGRVYGYTF. CDR3 nucleotides: TGTGCCAGCAGCGAAGGGTGGGGGCGCGTTTATGGCTACACCTTC.

This clone was observed at least ten times. This chain joins TRBV7-2 and TRBJ2-5, with D hard to call. The germline V gene encodes CDR1 SGHTA and CDR2 FQGNSA. V was trimmed by 0 bases and J by 5 bases, leaving 4 bases between them. This CDR3 spans 12 amino acids. CDR3 sequence (DNA): TGTGCCAGCAGCTTAGCGCGGGAGACCCAGTACTTC. As protein: CASSLARETQYF.

This clone occurred many times. The gene calls are TRBV7-9 and TRBJ2-2; D is undetermined. This CDR3 has 14 amino acids. CDR1 SEHNR and CDR2 FQNEAQ come from the germline V gene (reference sequence). Trimming left V 0 bases short and J 3 bases short, with 5 bases between. CDR3 bases: TGTGCCAGCAGCTTAGCCAGTGACACCGGGGAGCTGTTTTTT. The encoded protein is CASSLASDTGELFF.

The gene calls are TRBV7-2 and TRBJ2-1; TRBD2 is a possible D gene (5 bases). Germline CDR1 and CDR2: SGHTA and FQGNSA. There are 15 residues in the CDR3. Trimming took 4 bases from V and 0 from J, leaving 10 bases between them. DNA of the CDR3: TGTGCCAGCAGCTCCTTACGGGGCTCCTACAATGAGCAGTTCTTC. This translates into CASSSLRGSYNEQFF.

This clone was counted a few times. The rearrangement joins TRBV2 to TRBJ2-1; 7 positions agree with TRBD1. V shed 5 bases, J shed 8 bases, and the junction held 9 bases outside the gene matches. CDR1 SNHLY and CDR2 FYNNEI come from the germline V gene. This CDR3 has 14 residues. The CDR3 reads CASSKQGRIDEQFF. The CDR3 DNA reads TGTGCCAGCAGTAAACAGGGGCGGATAGATGAGCAGTTCTTC.